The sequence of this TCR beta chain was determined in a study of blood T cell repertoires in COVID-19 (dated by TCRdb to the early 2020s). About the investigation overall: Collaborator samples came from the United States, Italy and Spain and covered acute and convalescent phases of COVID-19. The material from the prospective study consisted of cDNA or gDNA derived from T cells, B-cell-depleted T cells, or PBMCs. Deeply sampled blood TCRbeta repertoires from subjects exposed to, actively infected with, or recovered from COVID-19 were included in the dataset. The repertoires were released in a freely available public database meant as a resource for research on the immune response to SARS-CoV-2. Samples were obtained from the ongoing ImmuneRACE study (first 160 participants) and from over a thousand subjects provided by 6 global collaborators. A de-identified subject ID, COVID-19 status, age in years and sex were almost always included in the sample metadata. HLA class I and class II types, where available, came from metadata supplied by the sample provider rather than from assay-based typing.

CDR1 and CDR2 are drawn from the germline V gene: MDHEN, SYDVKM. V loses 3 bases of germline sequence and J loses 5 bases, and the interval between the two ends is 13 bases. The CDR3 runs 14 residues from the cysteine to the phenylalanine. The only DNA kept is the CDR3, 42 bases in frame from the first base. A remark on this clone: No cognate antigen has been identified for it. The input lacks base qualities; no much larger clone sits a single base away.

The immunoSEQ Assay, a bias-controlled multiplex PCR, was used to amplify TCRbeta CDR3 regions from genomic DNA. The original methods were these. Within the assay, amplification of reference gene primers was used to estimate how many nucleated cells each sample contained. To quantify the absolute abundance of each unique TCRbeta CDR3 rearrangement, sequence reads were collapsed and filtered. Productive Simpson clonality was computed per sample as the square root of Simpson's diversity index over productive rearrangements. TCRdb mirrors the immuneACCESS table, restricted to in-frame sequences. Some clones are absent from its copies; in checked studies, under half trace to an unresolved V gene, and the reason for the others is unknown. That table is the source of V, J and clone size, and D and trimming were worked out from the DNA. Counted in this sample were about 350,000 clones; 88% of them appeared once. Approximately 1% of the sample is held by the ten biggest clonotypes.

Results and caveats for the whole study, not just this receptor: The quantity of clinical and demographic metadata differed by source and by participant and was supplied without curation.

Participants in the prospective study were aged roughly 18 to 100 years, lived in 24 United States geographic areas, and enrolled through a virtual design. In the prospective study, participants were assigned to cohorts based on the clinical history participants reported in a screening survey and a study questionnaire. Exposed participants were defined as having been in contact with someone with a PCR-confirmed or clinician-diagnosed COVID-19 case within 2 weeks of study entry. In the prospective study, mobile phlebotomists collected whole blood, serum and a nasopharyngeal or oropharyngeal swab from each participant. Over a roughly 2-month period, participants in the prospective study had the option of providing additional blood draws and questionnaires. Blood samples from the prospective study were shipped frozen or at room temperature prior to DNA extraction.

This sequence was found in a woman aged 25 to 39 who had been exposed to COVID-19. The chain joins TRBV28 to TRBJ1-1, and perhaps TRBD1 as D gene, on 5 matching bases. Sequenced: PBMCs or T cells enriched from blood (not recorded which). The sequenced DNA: TGTGCCAGCAGTTTTTCGGGGGGACGTACTGAAGCTTTCTTT. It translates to CASSFSGGRTEAFF.